The rows below give T cell receptor beta chains drawn from one sample of a study of blood T cell repertoires in COVID-19. Measured with immunoSEQ multiplex PCR; TCRdb has only the in-frame clones, and not every one. The sample gives a few hundred thousand clones, nearly 90% of which show up once; approximately 15% is in the top ten. The sequencing sample was made of PBMCs or T cells enriched from blood (not recorded which). Receptor source: a man aged 25-40 years who had been exposed to COVID-19. The CDR3 runs from the conserved cysteine through the conserved F or W. D genes are given only for firm matches. Rows may omit the clone size; those that give it use once, few, many or a size class.

V gene	clone size	J gene	D gene	CDR3 protein	CDR3 DNA
TRBV2	-	TRBJ1-1	TRBD1	CASSEGQGAWMNTEAFF	TGTGCCAGCAGTGAGGGACAGGGGGCATGGATGAACACTGAAGCTTTCTTT
TRBV11-2	-	TRBJ1-6	-	CASSPRGGPLPSNSPLHF	TGTGCCAGCAGCCCAAGGGGCGGCCCCTTGCCTTCTAATTCACCCCTCCACTTT
TRBV19	-	TRBJ2-3	TRBD2	CAARTSGGTDTQYF	TGTGCCGCCCGGACTAGCGGGGGGACAGATACGCAGTATTTT
TRBV7-2	-	TRBJ2-1	-	CASSPPGRRDEQFF	TGTGCCAGCAGCCCACCCGGACGGAGGGATGAGCAGTTCTTC
TRBV30	once	TRBJ1-1	-	CAWSVRGTEAFF	TGTGCCTGGAGTGTACGGGGAACTGAAGCTTTCTTT
TRBV10-1	-	TRBJ1-2	-	CASREGHQHRGYTF	TGCGCCAGCAGGGAGGGACACCAACATAGGGGCTACACCTTC
TRBV10-3	few	TRBJ2-1	-	CAIKPQGTYYNEQFF	TGTGCCATAAAGCCTCAGGGGACCTATTACAATGAGCAGTTCTTC
TRBV11-3	-	TRBJ2-5	-	CATRKRQETQYF	TGTGCCACCCGCAAGCGTCAAGAGACCCAGTACTTC
TRBV23-1	-	TRBJ1-2	TRBD1	CMDRTGVQSNYGYTF	TGCATGGACCGTACAGGGGTGCAGTCTAACTATGGCTACACCTTC
TRBV5-6	-	TRBJ2-7	TRBD2	CASIVRGVGEQYF	TGTGCCAGCATTGTCCGGGGGGTCGGCGAGCAGTACTTC
TRBV11-1	once	TRBJ2-1	-	CASSSRTTDPHEQFF	TGTGCCAGCAGCTCCCGGACTACCGACCCCCATGAGCAGTTCTTC
TRBV3-1/TRBV3-2	few	TRBJ1-2	-	CASSQGPGNYGYTF	TGTGCCAGCAGCCAGGGGCCAGGGAACTATGGCTACACCTTC
TRBV6-1	-	TRBJ1-5	-	CASSEDPGVRQPQHF	TGTGCCAGCAGTGAAGACCCAGGGGTGAGGCAGCCCCAGCATTTT
TRBV7-8	-	TRBJ2-7	-	CASSFDRGQTYEQYF	TGTGCCAGCAGCTTTGATCGTGGACAGACCTACGAGCAGTACTTC
TRBV11-2	-	TRBJ1-4	-	CASSVDSTNEKLFF	TGTGCCAGCAGCGTCGACAGCACAAATGAAAAACTGTTTTTT
TRBV9	once	TRBJ1-2	-	CASGPLTNGYTF	TGTGCCAGCGGGCCGCTCACGAATGGCTACACCTTC
TRBV29-1	-	TRBJ2-1	-	CSVEELGGTEQFF	TGCAGCGTTGAAGAATTAGGAGGGACTGAGCAGTTCTTC
TRBV27	-	TRBJ2-1	TRBD2	CASSSPAGQQFF	TGTGCCAGCAGTTCACCAGCGGGGCAGCAGTTCTTC
TRBV5-6	few	TRBJ2-7	TRBD1	CASSSTDRGREQYF	TGTGCCAGCAGCTCCACGGACAGGGGGCGAGAGCAGTACTTC
TRBV10-2	-	TRBJ1-5	-	CASSDTAYSNQPQHF	TGCGCCAGCAGTGATACAGCCTATAGCAATCAGCCCCAGCATTTT